This T cell receptor beta chain was documented in a study of identical twins. This clonotype was observed a few times. Its antigen is as yet unknown. Each donor (without exception) was a healthy Caucasian. Trimming took off 10 bases at V and 5 bases at J, with 11 bases between the two ends. Germline V lookup: CDR1 WNHNN, CDR2 SYGVQD (reference sequence). The CDR3 covers 11 residues. Each CDR3 protein gets one entry after TCRdb re-called the 5' RACE reads with MiXCR. The repertoire holds roughly 700,000 distinct CDR3 sequences, with over 8.5% as singletons. Broader study findings: Zero-insertion findings could be partly confounded by invariant cells (MAIT and iNKT cells). Out-of-frame alpha sequences common to twins exhibited a surplus of low generation probability. Modelling underestimated the level of out-of-frame TCR alpha sharing observed in monozygotic twins.

Another study also made use of these data, one on yellow fever vaccine responses in identical twins.

V usage is TRBV10-1 and J usage is TRBJ2-5; D gene unclear. What was sequenced was PBMCs. This receptor was identified in a young woman in good health. CDR3 bases: TGCGCCACCAGATCATGGGAGACCCAGTACTTC. Protein: CATRSWETQYF.